This T cell receptor beta chain was documented in a study of blood T cell repertoires in COVID-19. Looking at the study overall: The study drew acute and convalescent COVID-19 samples from the United States, Italy and Spain. Sources were T cells, B-cell-depleted T cells, or PBMCs; the material itself was cDNA or gDNA.

Enrollees, about 18 to 89 years old, lived in about two dozen US areas. Original data processing: Estimated nucleated cell counts came from reference gene primer amplification. This table comes from immunoSEQ multiplex PCR, and its TCRdb copy is limited to in-frame clones, with some not included. D and trimming were read from the DNA, whereas the V and J calls and clone size are those reported in that table. Of about 270,000 clones in the sample, less than 95% were seen once. CDR3 size: 16 residues. Germline CDR1 is LNHDA and CDR2 is SQIVND (reference sequence). Between the trimmed V and J ends, which lost 5 bases and 1 base, there was a span of 17 bases. This clone appeared a single time.

The clonotype comes from a man between 35 and 55 years old who had been exposed to COVID-19. The chain combines TRBV19 with TRBJ1-1; D may be TRBD1 (6 bases). Sequencing was carried out using PBMCs or T cells enriched from blood (not recorded which). The CDR3 bases are TGTGCCAGTAGTTCGAATGGGGGCCTCTCGAACACTGAAGCTTTCTTT. Protein: CASSSNGGLSNTEAFF.